This entry concerns a single T cell receptor beta chain. The data were taken from a study of T cell responses to AZD1222 COVID-19 vaccine. Study in general: Second-dose schedules of about 4 or about 12 weeks were combined.

The CDR3 extends over 14 amino acids. Germline CDR1 SGHTA, CDR2 FQGNSA. The V gene end was trimmed by 2 bases and the J gene end by 3 bases; junction bases not matched to a gene: 1. Repertoires were generated with immunoSEQ multiplex PCR, while TCRdb's copy carries only in-frame clones and drops some. The sample lists 90,000 to 150,000 clones, about nine tenths occurring once. Here the sequenced sample was peripheral blood, taken on day 0 of AZD1222 vaccination. This clonotype was obtained from an adult in good health. The chain recombines TRBV7-2 with TRBJ1-1, with 9 positions matching TRBD1. The CDR3, as DNA: TGTGCCAGCAGCTTAACAGGGGGCGACACTGAAGCTTTCTTT. Translated: CASSLTGGDTEAFF.